These 19 T cell receptor beta chains came from one sample sequenced in a study of technical replicates of blood from a handful of donors. Sequenced by immunoSEQ multiplex PCR; TCRdb stores in-frame clones only, minus some. The sample lists over 65,000 clones, 94% occurring once. The source material was T cells isolated from PBMCs. These receptors originate from a human donor in good health.

This clone was seen only once. The chain uses TRBV9 and TRBJ2-6; tentatively, D is TRBD2 (6 bases). This CDR3 has 14 amino acids. The germline V and J ends were trimmed by 0 bases and 9 bases, with 10 bases remaining between them. Germline V gene lookup returns CDR1 SGDLS and CDR2 YYNGEE. The CDR3 bases are TGTGCCAGCAGCGTAGGCGGGACGGGCAACGTCCTGACTTTC. Protein sequence: CASSVGGTGNVLTF.

The chain is built from TRBV30 and TRBJ2-7, with D unresolved. This CDR3 contains 11 residues. V lost 2 bases and J 3 bases, leaving 5 bases between the germline ends. Germline lookup yields CDR1 GTSNPN and CDR2 SVGIG (reference sequence). CDR3 region: CAWSYRYEQYF. CDR3 sequence (DNA): TGTGCCTGGAGTTATCGCTACGAGCAGTACTTC.

This chain connects TRBV27 to TRBJ2-5; D unresolved. The germline gives CDR1 MNHEY, CDR2 SMNVEV (reference sequence). The CDR3 covers 12 residues. Trimming shortened V by 11 bases and J by 4 bases, and 14 bases separated the two germline ends. The chain's CDR3 is CAGGPSGETQYF. The CDR3 DNA follows: TGTGCCGGTGGTCCATCGGGAGAGACCCAGTACTTC.

The chain links TRBV11-2 to TRBJ2-7; maybe TRBD2 (5 bases). Germline assignment: CDR1 SGHAT and CDR2 FQNNGV. The CDR3 runs 15 residues. V lost 0 bases and J lost 5, with 14 bases in between. The CDR3 here is CASSLDDPGIHEQYF. CDR3 bases: TGTGCCAGCAGCTTAGATGATCCGGGAATCCACGAGCAGTACTTC.

The chain uses TRBV28 and TRBJ2-1, with 12 positions matching TRBD2. The V and J ends lost 8 bases and 8 bases, in that order; junction bases with no gene match: 7. There are 14 residues in the CDR3. Germline CDR1 and CDR2: MDHEN and SYDVKM. The CDR3 region is CASLAGGMRDEQFF. The CDR3 bases are TGTGCCAGCCTAGCGGGAGGGATGAGGGATGAGCAGTTCTTC.

The chain couples TRBV9 to TRBJ2-1; 7 nucleotides line up with TRBD2. The germline V gene has CDR1 SGDLS and CDR2 YYNGEE. CDR3 length: 18 residues. The ends lost 4 bases at V and 4 bases at J; junction bases unmatched: 17. The CDR3 sequence is CASSFTSRGGSGYNEQFF. The DNA for the CDR3 is TGTGCCAGCAGCTTCACAAGTAGGGGCGGGAGTGGGTACAATGAGCAGTTCTTC.

This clone appeared once. This chain joins TRBV11-3 and TRBJ2-1; 14 nucleotides match TRBD2. The CDR3 is 15 residues long. Germline CDR1 reads SGHNT; CDR2 reads YENEEA. With V trimmed by 3 bases and J by 8 bases, 3 bases remained unmatched. CDR3 sequence: CASSFPTSGGDEQFF. The CDR3 DNA is TGTGCCAGCAGCTTCCCGACTAGCGGGGGGGATGAGCAGTTCTTC.

V usage is TRBV9 and J usage is TRBJ2-3; maybe TRBD2 (5 bases). V lost 2 bases and J lost 3, with 10 bases in between. CDR3 length: 14 residues. CDR1 is SGDLS and CDR2 is YYNGEE in the germline V gene. The CDR3 DNA reads as TGTGCCAGCAGCGTTCGGGGTGTTACAGATACGCAGTATTTT. This gives the protein CASSVRGVTDTQYF.

V gene TRBV7-9 combines with J gene TRBJ1-1, with 7 bases identical to TRBD1. This CDR3 spans 15 amino acids. Germline CDR1 reads SEHNR; CDR2 reads FQNEAQ (reference sequence). V dropped 10 bases and J dropped 3; count of bases not matched to a gene: 14. The CDR3 loop reads CAIGREGQTHTEAFF. Here the CDR3 DNA reads TGTGCCATCGGTAGAGAGGGACAGACCCACACTGAAGCTTTCTTT.

The CDR3 coding sequence is TGCGCCAGCAGCCAGTCAGGACTAGCGGGAGTCAGCTCCTACAATGAGCAGTTCTTC. It is translated as CASSQSGLAGVSSYNEQFF. The V call is TRBV4-1, the J call TRBJ2-1; 13 bases line up with TRBD2. Germline CDR1 reads MGHRA; CDR2 reads YSYEKL. The length of the CDR3 is 19 residues. The V and J ends lost 3 bases and 0 bases, in that order; junction bases with no gene match: 8.

V usage is TRBV7-9 and J usage is TRBJ2-7; TRBD1 matches 7 bases. CDR1 is SEHNR and CDR2 is FQNEAQ in the germline V gene (reference sequence). The CDR3 loop spans 16 amino acids. V shed 1 base and J 5 bases; nucleotides not matched to a gene: 11. The CDR3 region is CASSLEGGKARNEQYF. CDR3 coding DNA: TGTGCCAGCAGCTTAGAAGGGGGCAAAGCAAGGAACGAGCAGTACTTC.

This sequence joins TRBV6-5 and TRBJ2-7; D gene unclear. The CDR3 spans 14 residues. The germline gives CDR1 MNHEY, CDR2 SVGAGI. V shed 0 bases and J shed 6 bases, with 12 bases lying between them. DNA for the CDR3: TGTGCCAGCAGTTACTCCCTAAAGTTCACCGAGCAGTACTTC. Translated: CASSYSLKFTEQYF.

As DNA, the CDR3 is TGCAGCGTTGAAATAGGACAGGGCGGCTATGGCTACACCTTC. Translating gives CSVEIGQGGYGYTF. This chain uses TRBV29-1 with TRBJ1-2; TRBD1 matches 8 bases. CDR1 is SQVTM, CDR2 ANQGSEA, per germline. The CDR3 runs to 14 residues. Losses at the gene ends were 2 bases for V and 4 bases for J; bases not matched to a gene: 6.

The chain carries TRBV10-2 and TRBJ1-1; D is possibly TRBD1 (5 bases). Trimming removed 2 bases from V and 8 bases from J, with 12 bases in between. The CDR3 sequence is 13 residues long. Germline values: CDR1 WSHSY, CDR2 SAAADI. CDR3 nucleotide sequence: TGCGCCAGCAGTGAGCTAGGGGCCGGAGAAGCTTTCTTT. Translated: CASSELGAGEAFF.

This clone was observed a few times. This chain joins TRBV7-9 and TRBJ1-1; D remains ambiguous. V lost 0 bases, J lost 11 bases, and 7 bases lay in between. CDR1 SEHNR and CDR2 FQNEAQ come from the germline V gene (reference sequence). This CDR3 is built from 11 residues. The CDR3 sequence is CASSLANAAFF. The CDR3 coding sequence is TGTGCCAGCAGCTTAGCTAATGCGGCTTTCTTT.

The genes are TRBV28 and TRBJ2-3, with TRBD1 matching over 10 bases. The CDR3 runs 13 residues. The germline gives CDR1 MDHEN, CDR2 SYDVKM. Trimming removed 6 bases from V and 5 bases from J; junction bases left unmatched: 2. DNA of the CDR3: TGTGCCAGCAGAGGACAGGGGGTAGATACGCAGTATTTT. Its translation is CASRGQGVDTQYF.

This clone has a handful of counts. This chain joins TRBV4-1 and TRBJ1-1; D perhaps matches TRBD1 (5 bases). The CDR3 is 15 residues long. The germline gives CDR1 MGHRA, CDR2 YSYEKL. The V gene lost 3 bases and the J gene lost 4 bases, with 15 bases spanning the gap. CDR3 bases: TGCGCCAGCAGCCACTCGGGAATGGGGGGCACTGAAGCTTTCTTT. It is translated as CASSHSGMGGTEAFF.

J is TRBJ2-5 and V is TRBV5-1; possibly TRBD2 for D (6 bases). The CDR3 totals 16 residues. The V end lost 0 bases, the J end lost 5 bases, and 17 bases lay between the germline ends. CDR1 is SGHRS, CDR2 YFSETQ, per germline. The DNA of the CDR3 is TGCGCCAGCAGCTTGGTCGGCGGGACCCCTCTTGAGACCCAGTACTTC. Translating gives CASSLVGGTPLETQYF.

The chain carries TRBV2 and TRBJ1-6; 10 bases match TRBD1. V was clipped by 4 bases and J by 3 bases; unmatched bases: 0. Per germline, CDR1 SNHLY and CDR2 FYNNEI. This CDR3 is 15 amino acids long. DNA of the CDR3: TGTGCCAGCAGTGGGACAGGGGGCTATAATTCACCCCTCCACTTT. It translates to CASSGTGGYNSPLHF.